The T cell receptor beta chain under discussion was sequenced for a study of T cell responses to AZD1222 COVID-19 vaccine. CDR1 and CDR2 from the germline V gene are MNHEY and SMNVEV (reference sequence). This CDR3 is 17 amino acids long. Unmatched junction bases numbered 12, after V lost 4 bases and J lost 4 bases. Generated by immunoSEQ multiplex PCR, the TCRdb table keeps only in-frame clones and is missing some. Of under 200,000 clones in the sample, roughly nine tenths were seen once. The source is an adult in good health. Sequencing used peripheral blood, obtained on day 0 of AZD1222 vaccination. The chain joins TRBV27 to TRBJ2-7, with TRBD1 identical over 11 bases. This CDR3 reads CASSSTPNRDRGYEQYF. CDR3 bases: TGTGCCAGCAGTTCGACACCCAACCGGGACAGGGGGTACGAGCAGTACTTC.